The present TCR beta chain was sequenced within a study of blood T cell repertoires in COVID-19 (dated by TCRdb to 2020 to 2021). Background for the entire study: Collaborator samples came from the United States, Italy and Spain and covered acute and convalescent phases of COVID-19. Samples were obtained from the ongoing ImmuneRACE study (first 160 participants) and from some 1,300 subjects provided by 6 global collaborators. The material from the prospective study consisted of cDNA or gDNA derived from T cells, B-cell-depleted T cells, or PBMCs. Where available, HLA class I and class II types were obtained from metadata supplied by the sample provider rather than from assay-based typing. Deeply sampled blood TCRbeta repertoires from subjects exposed to, actively infected with, or recovered from COVID-19 were included in the dataset. The sample metadata nearly always contained a de-identified subject ID, COVID-19 status, age in years and sex. A freely available public database, intended as a resource for researchers studying the immune response to SARS-CoV-2, is where the repertoires were released.

Reading the germline V gene (reference sequence) gives CDR1 SGHKS and CDR2 YYEKEE. Counted from cysteine to phenylalanine, this CDR3 has 15 amino acids. The only DNA kept is the CDR3, 45 bases in frame from the first base. V is cut back by 2 bases and J by 8 bases, with 8 bases in the junction unmatched. The research as a whole found: Clinical and demographic metadata were provided uncurated, with the amount varying by source and participant.

TCRbeta CDR3 regions were amplified from genomic DNA by means of the immunoSEQ Assay, a bias-controlled multiplex PCR. Under the source paper's analysis protocol: Nucleated cell counts per sample were estimated from amplification of reference gene primers within the assay. To quantify the absolute abundance of each unique TCRbeta CDR3 rearrangement, sequence reads were collapsed and filtered. Productive Simpson clonality was computed per sample as the square root of Simpson's diversity index over productive rearrangements. TCRdb provides this immuneACCESS table in a form limited to in-frame rearrangements. Some clones are lacking; in checked studies, under half of them reflect an unresolved V gene, and why the rest are absent is not known. The V and J calls and clone size are taken from that table; D and trimming were inferred from the DNA. The sample records approximately 200,000 clones, around 83% of which are singletons. The ten largest clones take up over 0.95% of the sample.

This clone was seen more than once but under ten times. Its antigen remains undetermined. The sample holds no much larger clone one base away, and base qualities are not on file. Collaborating institutions collected whole blood in K2EDTA tubes following their own protocols. For TCRbeta analysis, collaborators shipped samples in one of three forms: frozen whole blood, isolated PBMCs, or DNA extracted from either of those sample types. Recombination connected TRBV5-5 to TRBJ2-1; 9 junctional bases match TRBD2. This receptor was identified in a middle-aged man with acute or convalescent COVID-19. The specimen sequenced was peripheral blood. In nucleotide form, the sequence is TGTGCCAGCAGCTTACTAGCGGGTCTAAGGGATGAGCAGTTCTTC. Protein translation: CASSLLAGLRDEQFF.